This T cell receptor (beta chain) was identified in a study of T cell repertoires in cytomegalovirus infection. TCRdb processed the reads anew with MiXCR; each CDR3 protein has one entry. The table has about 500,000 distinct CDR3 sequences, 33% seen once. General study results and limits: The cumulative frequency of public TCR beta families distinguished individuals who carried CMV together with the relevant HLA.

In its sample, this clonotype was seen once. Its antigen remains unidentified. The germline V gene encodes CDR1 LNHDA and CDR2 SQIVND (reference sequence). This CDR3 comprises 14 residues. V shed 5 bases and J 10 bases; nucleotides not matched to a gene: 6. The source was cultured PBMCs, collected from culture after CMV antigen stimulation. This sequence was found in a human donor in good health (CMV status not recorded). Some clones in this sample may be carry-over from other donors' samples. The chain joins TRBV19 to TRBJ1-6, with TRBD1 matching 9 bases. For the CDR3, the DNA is TGTGCCAGTAGTGACAGGGGGATCGAGTCACCCCTCCACTTT. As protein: CASSDRGIESPLHF.